This is a list of T cell receptor beta chains from one sample in a study of blood T cell repertoires in COVID-19. Data came from immunoSEQ multiplex PCR; TCRdb stores just in-frame clones and leaves some out. Here the sample spans about 100,000 clones, approximately 70% being singletons. The material sequenced was peripheral blood. These receptors came from a man older than 75 with acute or convalescent COVID-19. Each CDR3 is given with its conserved first and last residue. D genes are given only for firm matches. Rows may omit the clone size; those that give it use once, few, many or a size class.

V gene: TRBV3-1/TRBV3-2
D gene: .
J gene: TRBJ1-6
clone size: few
CDR3 protein: CASSQVEGNSPLHF
CDR3 DNA: TGTGCCAGCAGCCAAGTTGAGGGTAATTCACCCCTCCACTTT

V gene: TRBV29-1
D gene: .
J gene: TRBJ1-2
clone size: .
CDR3 protein: CSAKQGNYGYTF
CDR3 DNA: TGCAGCGCCAAACAGGGAAACTATGGCTACACCTTC

V gene: TRBV10-3
D gene: .
J gene: TRBJ2-3
clone size: .
CDR3 protein: CAITAAGGDTQYF
CDR3 DNA: TGTGCCATCACGGCGGCGGGTGGAGATACGCAGTATTTT

V gene: TRBV20-1
D gene: .
J gene: TRBJ2-3
clone size: .
CDR3 protein: CSARDSNTQYF
CDR3 DNA: TGCAGTGCTAGAGATTCCAATACGCAGTATTTT

V gene: TRBV28
D gene: .
J gene: TRBJ1-6
clone size: once
CDR3 protein: CASTYSDSPLHF
CDR3 DNA: TGTGCCAGCACATACAGTGATTCACCCCTCCACTTT

V gene: TRBV5-6
D gene: TRBD1
J gene: TRBJ2-2
clone size: many
CDR3 protein: CASTGTANTGELFF
CDR3 DNA: TGTGCCAGCACAGGGACAGCGAACACCGGGGAGCTGTTTTTT

V gene: TRBV28
D gene: .
J gene: TRBJ2-5
clone size: .
CDR3 protein: CASSRQPLKPGTQYF
CDR3 DNA: TGTGCCAGCAGCCGACAGCCTTTAAAGCCGGGGACCCAGTACTTC

V gene: TRBV12-5
D gene: TRBD2
J gene: TRBJ2-1
clone size: .
CDR3 protein: CASGLGVAGGISYNEQFF
CDR3 DNA: TGTGCTAGTGGTTTGGGGGTAGCGGGAGGAATCTCCTACAATGAGCAGTTCTTC

V gene: TRBV30
D gene: .
J gene: TRBJ2-4
clone size: .
CDR3 protein: CAWSSAAKNIQYF
CDR3 DNA: TGTGCCTGGAGTTCAGCGGCAAAAAACATTCAGTACTTC

V gene: TRBV6-5
D gene: TRBD2
J gene: TRBJ2-1
clone size: few
CDR3 protein: CASSRGLAGGEQFF
CDR3 DNA: TGTGCCAGCAGTCGCGGACTAGCGGGAGGGGAGCAGTTCTTC

V gene: TRBV5-6
D gene: .
J gene: TRBJ1-2
clone size: once
CDR3 protein: CASSLPGDYGYTF
CDR3 DNA: TGTGCCAGCAGCTTGCCGGGAGACTATGGCTACACCTTC

V gene: TRBV9
D gene: TRBD2
J gene: TRBJ2-1
clone size: many
CDR3 protein: CASSVVAGGSYNEQFF
CDR3 DNA: TGTGCCAGCAGCGTCGTTGCGGGGGGCTCCTACAATGAGCAGTTCTTC

V gene: TRBV5-4
D gene: TRBD1
J gene: TRBJ2-1
clone size: few
CDR3 protein: CASRRETGSLNNEQFF
CDR3 DNA: TGTGCCAGCAGACGCGAGACAGGGTCGTTGAACAATGAGCAGTTCTTC

V gene: TRBV7-9
D gene: .
J gene: TRBJ1-1
clone size: .
CDR3 protein: CASSFVTGNTEAFF
CDR3 DNA: TGTGCCAGCAGCTTTGTGACAGGGAACACTGAAGCTTTCTTT

V gene: TRBV5-4
D gene: .
J gene: TRBJ2-3
clone size: few
CDR3 protein: CASSLVAMDTQYF
CDR3 DNA: TGTGCCAGCAGCTTGGTAGCGATGGATACGCAGTATTTT

V gene: TRBV19
D gene: .
J gene: TRBJ1-5
clone size: .
CDR3 protein: CASKRLPDQPQHF
CDR3 DNA: TGTGCCAGTAAACGACTCCCGGATCAGCCCCAGCATTTT

V gene: TRBV4-3
D gene: .
J gene: TRBJ2-3
clone size: .
CDR3 protein: CASSQGAPGAASTDTQYF
CDR3 DNA: TGCGCCAGCAGCCAAGGGGCTCCTGGGGCGGCTAGCACAGATACGCAGTATTTT

V gene: TRBV23-1
D gene: .
J gene: TRBJ2-7
clone size: .
CDR3 protein: CASSQPPPWHCYEQYF
CDR3 DNA: TGCGCCAGCAGTCAACCCCCCCCATGGCATTGCTACGAGCAGTACTTC

V gene: TRBV5-5
D gene: TRBD1
J gene: TRBJ2-2
clone size: .
CDR3 protein: CASSLSPAGGVGELFF
CDR3 DNA: TGTGCCAGCAGCTTGAGTCCGGCAGGGGGCGTCGGGGAGCTGTTTTTT

V gene: TRBV19
D gene: .
J gene: TRBJ1-2
clone size: .
CDR3 protein: CASSIESGYGYTF
CDR3 DNA: TGTGCCAGTAGTATAGAGTCCGGGTATGGCTACACCTTC

V gene: TRBV7-2
D gene: TRBD2
J gene: TRBJ2-3
clone size: few
CDR3 protein: CASSSPGTTVQLGTF
CDR3 DNA: TGTGCCAGCAGCTCCCCCGGGACTACAGTTCAGCTCGGGACTTTT

V gene: TRBV4-1
D gene: TRBD1
J gene: TRBJ1-1
clone size: .
CDR3 protein: CASSPRQGTEAFF
CDR3 DNA: TGCGCCAGCAGCCCACGACAGGGCACTGAAGCTTTCTTT

V gene: TRBV5-4
D gene: .
J gene: TRBJ2-3
clone size: .
CDR3 protein: CASSLFTGSDTQYF
CDR3 DNA: TGTGCCAGCAGCTTGTTTACAGGGTCAGATACGCAGTATTTT

V gene: TRBV7-2
D gene: .
J gene: TRBJ2-3
clone size: .
CDR3 protein: CASSLGVTARGVDTQYF
CDR3 DNA: TGTGCCAGCAGCTTAGGGGTTACCGCCCGAGGAGTAGATACGCAGTATTTT

V gene: TRBV9
D gene: .
J gene: TRBJ2-4
clone size: .
CDR3 protein: CASSEGDTIQYF
CDR3 DNA: TGTGCCAGCAGCGAAGGGGATACCATTCAGTACTTC

V gene: TRBV5-4
D gene: TRBD2
J gene: TRBJ2-1
clone size: few
CDR3 protein: CASSPRTSPQSSYNEQFF
CDR3 DNA: TGTGCCAGCAGCCCCCGGACTAGCCCTCAGAGCTCCTACAATGAGCAGTTCTTC

V gene: TRBV18
D gene: TRBD1
J gene: TRBJ1-5
clone size: .
CDR3 protein: CASSRRQGSQPQHF
CDR3 DNA: TGTGCCAGCTCACGTCGACAGGGGAGTCAGCCCCAGCATTTT

V gene: TRBV19
D gene: .
J gene: TRBJ2-3
clone size: .
CDR3 protein: CASSIKRTDTQYF
CDR3 DNA: TGTGCCAGTAGTATCAAGAGGACAGATACGCAGTATTTT

V gene: TRBV5-1
D gene: TRBD2
J gene: TRBJ2-5
clone size: .
CDR3 protein: CASSPGRERETQYF
CDR3 DNA: TGCGCCAGCAGCCCAGGGAGGGAGCGAGAGACCCAGTACTTC

V gene: TRBV7-9
D gene: .
J gene: TRBJ2-7
clone size: few
CDR3 protein: CASSLVSGVRPREQYF
CDR3 DNA: TGTGCCAGCAGCTTAGTATCGGGGGTTCGTCCGAGGGAGCAGTACTTC

V gene: TRBV9
D gene: TRBD2
J gene: TRBJ2-1
clone size: few
CDR3 protein: CASSYSGKGYNEQFF
CDR3 DNA: TGTGCCAGCAGCTATAGCGGGAAGGGATACAATGAGCAGTTCTTC

V gene: TRBV18
D gene: .
J gene: TRBJ1-3
clone size: .
CDR3 protein: CASSYKAVGSGNTIYF
CDR3 DNA: TGTGCCAGCTCTTATAAGGCGGTGGGCTCTGGAAACACCATATATTTT

V gene: TRBV6-4
D gene: .
J gene: TRBJ1-1
clone size: .
CDR3 protein: CASSPVGGSTEAFF
CDR3 DNA: TGTGCCAGCAGCCCCGTGGGGGGGAGCACTGAAGCTTTCTTT

V gene: TRBV20-1
D gene: .
J gene: TRBJ1-4
clone size: .
CDR3 protein: CSGQIYEKLFF
CDR3 DNA: TGCAGTGGGCAGATATACGAAAAACTGTTTTTT

V gene: TRBV4-3
D gene: TRBD2
J gene: TRBJ2-2
clone size: .
CDR3 protein: CASGTSWNTGELFF
CDR3 DNA: TGCGCCAGCGGGACTAGCTGGAACACCGGGGAGCTGTTTTTT

V gene: TRBV29-1
D gene: .
J gene: TRBJ2-5
clone size: few
CDR3 protein: CSVDPLDSQETQYF
CDR3 DNA: TGCAGCGTTGATCCCCTGGACAGTCAAGAGACCCAGTACTTC

V gene: TRBV5-1
D gene: .
J gene: TRBJ2-3
clone size: once
CDR3 protein: CASSLDQADTQYF
CDR3 DNA: TGCGCCAGCAGCTTAGATCAGGCTGATACGCAGTATTTT

V gene: TRBV5-1
D gene: TRBD1
J gene: TRBJ1-1
clone size: .
CDR3 protein: CASSWGQGPNTEAFF
CDR3 DNA: TGCGCCAGCAGCTGGGGACAGGGGCCGAACACTGAAGCTTTCTTT

V gene: TRBV18
D gene: .
J gene: TRBJ2-7
clone size: few
CDR3 protein: CASSRDFLSYEQYF
CDR3 DNA: TGTGCCAGCTCCCGGGACTTTCTCTCCTACGAGCAGTACTTC

V gene: TRBV6-5
D gene: .
J gene: TRBJ2-6
clone size: once
CDR3 protein: CASSYGALAANVLTF
CDR3 DNA: TGTGCCAGCAGTTACGGGGCTCTGGCGGCCAACGTCCTGACTTTC

V gene: TRBV19
D gene: .
J gene: TRBJ1-4
clone size: .
CDR3 protein: CATCPGTTNEKLFF
CDR3 DNA: TGTGCCACCTGCCCAGGGACAACTAATGAAAAACTGTTTTTT

V gene: TRBV19
D gene: TRBD1
J gene: TRBJ1-2
clone size: few
CDR3 protein: CASSAGTAANYGYTF
CDR3 DNA: TGTGCCAGTAGTGCGGGGACAGCAGCTAACTATGGCTACACCTTC

V gene: TRBV9
D gene: TRBD2
J gene: TRBJ2-1
clone size: .
CDR3 protein: CASSQGEGGPWNEQFF
CDR3 DNA: TGTGCCAGCAGCCAGGGCGAGGGAGGGCCTTGGAATGAGCAGTTCTTC

V gene: TRBV4-3
D gene: .
J gene: TRBJ1-5
clone size: .
CDR3 protein: CASSQEWGDSNQPQHF
CDR3 DNA: TGCGCCAGCAGCCAAGAGTGGGGCGATAGCAATCAGCCCCAGCATTTT

V gene: TRBV6-6
D gene: .
J gene: TRBJ2-2
clone size: .
CDR3 protein: CASSYHAPVDTGELFF
CDR3 DNA: TGTGCCAGCAGTTACCACGCCCCGGTCGACACCGGGGAGCTGTTTTTT

V gene: TRBV6-2/TRBV6-3
D gene: .
J gene: TRBJ1-2
clone size: .
CDR3 protein: CASSSREKSGYTF
CDR3 DNA: TGTGCCAGCAGCTCCCGGGAAAAAAGTGGCTACACCTTC

V gene: TRBV12-3/TRBV12-4
D gene: .
J gene: TRBJ2-1
clone size: .
CDR3 protein: CATYLTKQFF
CDR3 DNA: TGTGCCACCTACCTAACTAAGCAGTTCTTC

V gene: TRBV25-1
D gene: TRBD1
J gene: TRBJ2-5
clone size: once
CDR3 protein: CASSNDRADGTQYF
CDR3 DNA: TGTGCCAGCAGTAACGACAGGGCAGATGGGACCCAGTACTTC

V gene: TRBV4-2
D gene: TRBD2
J gene: TRBJ2-7
clone size: few
CDR3 protein: CASSQVLAGGSYEQYF
CDR3 DNA: TGTGCCAGCAGCCAGGTACTAGCGGGAGGCTCCTACGAGCAGTACTTC

V gene: TRBV7-9
D gene: TRBD1
J gene: TRBJ1-4
clone size: .
CDR3 protein: CASSSQGGPNEKLFF
CDR3 DNA: TGTGCCAGCAGCTCCCAGGGGGGCCCTAATGAAAAACTGTTTTTT

V gene: TRBV6-5
D gene: TRBD2
J gene: TRBJ2-1
clone size: .
CDR3 protein: CARPSPVAGREQFF
CDR3 DNA: TGTGCCAGACCCTCCCCTGTAGCGGGACGAGAGCAGTTCTTC

V gene: TRBV18
D gene: .
J gene: TRBJ2-1
clone size: .
CDR3 protein: CASSSNLPRSSYNEQFF
CDR3 DNA: TGTGCCAGCTCATCCAACCTACCGCGTTCCTCCTACAATGAGCAGTTCTTC

V gene: TRBV7-2
D gene: .
J gene: TRBJ2-2
clone size: .
CDR3 protein: CASRWSGNTGELFF
CDR3 DNA: TGTGCCAGCCGTTGGAGCGGGAACACCGGGGAGCTGTTTTTT

V gene: TRBV7-7
D gene: TRBD1
J gene: TRBJ2-7
clone size: .
CDR3 protein: CASSQGTASSYEQYF
CDR3 DNA: TGTGCTAGCAGTCAGGGGACAGCGAGCTCCTACGAGCAGTACTTC

V gene: TRBV28
D gene: .
J gene: TRBJ1-1
clone size: few
CDR3 protein: CASSSSQIKNTEAFF
CDR3 DNA: TGTGCCAGCAGTTCTAGTCAGATCAAGAACACTGAAGCTTTCTTT